The clone carrying this T cell receptor beta chain came up a few times. Its antigen is not identified. MiXCR was run by TCRdb on the 5' RACE reads, yielding one entry per CDR3 protein. Of tens of thousands of distinct CDR3 sequences in the sample, more than 10% are singletons; the top ten hold 3.5% to 5.5%. These data belong to a study of early T cells in non-severe SARS-CoV-2 infection. Study outcomes and limitations: Lookups in VDJdb leaned toward anti-spike CD8 responses and missed private and CD4 specificities.

The sequenced material came from whole blood. The TCR comes from an adult who was a healthcare worker with PCR-confirmed SARS-CoV-2 infection or an uninfected control (not recorded which).

The CDR3 sequence is CASTSSGNTGELFF. The CDR3 nucleotides read TGTGCCAGCACTAGTAGCGGAAACACCGGGGAGCTGTTTTTT. The J gene is TRBJ2-2, the V gene TRBV6-1, with TRBD2 as a possible D gene (6 bases). V was pared by 7 bases and J by 2 bases, with 11 bases between. CDR3 size: 14 residues. CDR1 is MNHNS, CDR2 SASEGT, per germline.